The 17 T cell receptor beta chains presented below share a single source sample, sequenced in a study of T-cell reconstitution after alpha-beta-depleted transplantation in children. During its preparation, the TCRbeta library received unique molecular identifiers. TCRdb called the PCR reads again in MiXCR, with one record for every CDR3 protein. Among 490,000 or so distinct CDR3 sequences listed, about 10% were seen once. The sample was PBMCs, taken before TCRalphabeta/CD19-depleted stem cell transplant. The receptors here all came from a child aged 2 to 10 with inherited bone marrow failure, due to receive a stem cell transplant.

This clonotype was seen only a few times. J is TRBJ1-1 and V is TRBV12-3 or TRBV12-4; TRBD1 matches 10 bases. This CDR3 is 15 amino acids long. With V trimmed by 5 bases and J by 5 bases, 8 bases remained unmatched. CDR3 loop: CASSEFDRGRTEAFF. Here the CDR3 DNA reads TGTGCCAGCAGTGAATTTGACAGGGGGCGTACTGAAGCTTTCTTT.

This clonotype has ten or more counts. The V call is TRBV19, the J call TRBJ2-7; D may be TRBD1 or TRBD2 (5 bases each). The germline V gene has CDR1 LNHDA and CDR2 SQIVND (reference sequence). V was cut by 5 bases and J by 5 bases, with 13 bases left in between. The CDR3 sequence is 13 residues long. CDR3 loop: CASSAGTLDEQYF. CDR3 nucleotide sequence: TGTGCCAGTAGTGCCGGGACCCTAGACGAGCAGTACTTC.

The rearrangement links TRBV7-9 to TRBJ2-2; 8 bases fit TRBD2. Germline V gene data show CDR1 as SEHNR and CDR2 as FQNEAQ (reference sequence). The CDR3 runs 15 residues. V lost 7 bases to trimming and J lost 4 bases; unmatched junction nucleotides: 8. CDR3 protein: CASIAGGLATGELFF. The CDR3 region has the DNA TGTGCCAGCATCGCGGGAGGTCTCGCCACCGGGGAGCTGTTTTTT.

This clonotype was picked up many times. The rearrangement links TRBV11-2 to TRBJ2-2, with unresolved D. V was clipped by 1 base and J by 3 bases, with 15 bases between them. The germline V gene has CDR1 SGHAT and CDR2 FQNNGV. The CDR3 sequence is 17 residues long. CDR3 coding DNA: TGTGCCAGCAGCTTAGTGGGTATTTCCCCCTACACCGGGGAGCTGTTTTTT. It codes for CASSLVGISPYTGELFF.

This clonotype was seen ten or more times. The chain employs TRBV10-3 and TRBJ2-7, with D perhaps being TRBD1 or TRBD2 (7 bases each). Between the trimmed V and J ends, which lost 0 bases and 0 bases, there was a span of 12 bases. CDR3 length equals 16 residues. CDR1 and CDR2 (germline): ENHRY, SYGVKD. The DNA of the CDR3 is TGTGCCATCAGTGAGTCGGGAGGGGGCAGCTCCTACGAGCAGTACTTC. This codes for CAISESGGGSSYEQYF.

In its sample, this clonotype was seen many times. The chain joins TRBV20-1 to TRBJ2-2, with TRBD2 as a possible D gene (5 bases). CDR1 is DFQATT and CDR2 is SNEGSKA in the germline V gene (reference sequence). The CDR3 is 13 amino acids. Trimming took off 3 bases at V and 2 bases at J, with 7 bases between the two ends. The CDR3 is CSARGRNTGELFF. The DNA for the CDR3 is TGCAGTGCTAGGGGGAGAAACACCGGGGAGCTGTTTTTT.

This clonotype was observed at least ten times. The rearrangement links TRBV20-1 to TRBJ1-1; 7 bases are a match to TRBD1. The CDR3 is made up of 13 amino acids. V shed 4 bases and J 2 bases; nucleotides not matched to a gene: 4. CDR1 is DFQATT, CDR2 SNEGSKA, per germline (reference sequence). CDR3 protein: CSATRDSNTEAFF. CDR3 DNA sequence: TGCAGTGCTACCCGGGACAGCAACACTGAAGCTTTCTTT.

This clonotype was observed at least ten times. Compared with germline, one end of the junction differs, possibly owing to a read error. V is TRBV5-1 and J is TRBJ2-3; unclear D gene. Per germline, CDR1 SGHRS and CDR2 YFSETQ. This CDR3 region has 11 residues. In DNA, the CDR3 is TGTGCCAGCAGGAGCACAGATACGCAGTATTTT. This gives the protein CASRSTDTQYF.

This clonotype has at least ten counts. V gene TRBV28 combines with J gene TRBJ2-1; D might be TRBD2 (6 bases). Germline V lookup: CDR1 MDHEN, CDR2 SYDVKM. This CDR3 is 16 amino acids long. V dropped 8 bases and J dropped 1 base, with 18 bases sitting between them. CDR3: CASRRTGGTSYNEQFF. The CDR3 nucleotides are TGTGCCAGCCGACGGACCGGGGGTACGTCCTACAATGAGCAGTTCTTC.

This clonotype occurred many times. V and J are TRBV28 and TRBJ2-3; 9 bases match TRBD2. CDR3 length: 17 amino acids. Germline V lookup: CDR1 MDHEN, CDR2 SYDVKM. Trimming took 2 bases from V and 4 from J; bases not matched to a gene: 10. The CDR3 DNA is TGTGCCAGCAGTTTACGGGTGGCGGGAGGGCACCCAGATACGCAGTATTTT. As protein: CASSLRVAGGHPDTQYF.

This clonotype was seen repeatedly, ten times or more. This sequence joins TRBV9 and TRBJ2-7; 9 bases are shared with TRBD1. The CDR3 consists of 16 residues. Germline CDR1 is SGDLS and CDR2 is YYNGEE. The ends lost 0 bases at V and 5 bases at J; junction bases unmatched: 9. This CDR3 is CASSVVPGTGQDEQYF. For the CDR3, the DNA is TGTGCCAGCAGCGTAGTCCCGGGGACAGGGCAAGACGAGCAGTACTTC.

As for this clonotype: The junction departs from germline at one end; a sequencing error may be responsible. The rearrangement uses TRBV7-2 and TRBJ1-2, with a weak D call TRBD1 (5 bases). CDR3 length equals 15 residues. Per the germline V gene, CDR1 is SGHTA and CDR2 is FQGNSA. The CDR3 DNA sequence: TGTGCCAGCAGCTCAGTAGTAGGGTGGGACTATGGCTACACCTTT. This codes for CASSSVVGWDYGYTF.

This clonotype has a count of ten or more. This chain joins TRBV12-3 or TRBV12-4 and TRBJ2-7; TRBD1 or TRBD2 may be the D gene (5 bases each). The CDR3 covers 14 residues. Trimming cost V 3 bases and J 2 bases, with 11 bases left between them. CDR3 amino acids: CASSFGVGAYEQYF. Here the CDR3 DNA reads TGTGCCAGCAGTTTTGGGGTGGGGGCCTACGAGCAGTACTTC.

The chain carries TRBV19 and TRBJ1-2, with D perhaps TRBD1 (6 bases). The CDR3 runs 17 residues. From germline, CDR1 is LNHDA and CDR2 SQIVND (reference sequence). V lost 4 bases and J lost 1, with 19 bases in between. The DNA of the CDR3 is TGTGCCAGTAGTACTTTGCCCTTTCAGGGGTTTAACTATGGCTACACCTTC. Encoded protein: CASSTLPFQGFNYGYTF.

This clonotype was seen many times. The chain links TRBV12-3 or TRBV12-4 to TRBJ2-2; 10 bases fit TRBD1. This CDR3 is built from 13 residues. The V segment lost 4 bases and the J segment 7 bases; nucleotides outside the gene matches: 0. CDR3 region: CASSWTGGGELFF. The DNA of the CDR3 is TGTGCCAGCAGTTGGACAGGGGGCGGGGAGCTGTTTTTT.

The CDR3 DNA is TGCGCCAGCAGCCAATATATCGGGACAGGGGACCCCTACGAGCAGTACTTC. Encoded protein: CASSQYIGTGDPYEQYF. The J gene is TRBJ2-7, the V gene TRBV4-3, with 10 nucleotides matching TRBD1. Germline V gene data show CDR1 as LGHNA and CDR2 as YSLEER. Germline trimming cut 2 bases from V and 2 bases from J; bases unmatched to any gene: 9. CDR3 length: 17 residues.

The table lists this clonotype with many counts. The V call is TRBV27, the J call TRBJ2-7; 7 nucleotides match TRBD2. J was trimmed by 1 base and V by 3 bases; bases with no gene match: 6. Germline lookup yields CDR1 MNHEY and CDR2 SMNVEV (reference sequence). The CDR3 sequence is 15 residues long. The DNA of the CDR3 is TGTGCCAGCAGTTTTGACGGGACTAATTCCTACGAGCAGTACTTC. The encoded protein is CASSFDGTNSYEQYF.